The rows below give T cell receptor beta chains drawn from one sample of a study of control samples from healthy donors and cancer patients. Profiled with immunoSEQ multiplex PCR; TCRdb holds only in-frame clones, not every one. The profile shows roughly 83,000 clones, roughly 82% of them singletons. The material sequenced was blood. All receptors come from a woman aged 55 to 70 in good health. Each CDR3 is given with its conserved first and last residue. A D gene is named only where the DNA matches it firmly.

CASSLFRGTSASTDTQYF | TGTGCCAGCAGCCTCTTTAGGGGGACTAGCGCGAGCACAGATACGCAGTATTTT | TRBV14 | TRBD2 | TRBJ2-3
CASSPLQGINEQYF | TGTGCCAGCTCACCACTGCAGGGGATAAACGAGCAGTACTTC | TRBV18 | - | TRBJ2-7
CATSIRVSEQFF | TGTGCCACCAGCATCAGGGTGTCTGAGCAGTTCTTC | TRBV15 | - | TRBJ2-1
CASSPQGWDTEAFF | TGTGCCAGCTCCCCGCAGGGCTGGGACACTGAAGCTTTCTTT | TRBV18 | - | TRBJ1-1
CASSSQGADEKLFF | TGTGCCAGCTCTTCCCAGGGGGCTGATGAAAAACTGTTTTTT | TRBV2 | TRBD1 | TRBJ1-4
CASSQQDRGNTEAFF | TGCGCCAGCAGCCAACAGGACAGGGGAAACACTGAAGCTTTCTTT | TRBV4-1 | TRBD1 | TRBJ1-1
CASSKSGPDRDSDSPLHF | TGTGCCAGCAGCAAATCTGGCCCGGACAGGGACTCTGATTCACCCCTCCACTTT | TRBV21-1 | - | TRBJ1-6
CASRAPGQETQYF | TGTGCCAGCAGGGCCCCAGGGCAAGAGACCCAGTACTTC | TRBV2 | - | TRBJ2-5
CASSEGQGYTEAFF | TGTGCCAGCAGTGAAGGTCAGGGTTACACTGAAGCTTTCTTT | TRBV2 | - | TRBJ1-1
CASSEMVLNEKLFF | TGTGCCAGCAGTGAAATGGTCCTTAATGAAAAACTGTTTTTT | TRBV2 | - | TRBJ1-4
CASRTQGTDGKLFF | TGTGCCAGCAGGACGCAAGGGACAGACGGGAAACTGTTTTTT | TRBV6-5 | TRBD1 | TRBJ1-4
CASSRKGSTGELFF | TGTGCCAGCAGTCGGAAGGGGAGCACCGGGGAGCTGTTTTTT | TRBV6-5 | - | TRBJ2-2
CASSLAPSGGYEQYF | TGTGCCAGCAGCTTAGCCCCTAGCGGGGGCTACGAGCAGTACTTC | TRBV11-2 | TRBD2 | TRBJ2-7
CASSQAGAWAADTQYF | TGTGCCAGCAGCCAAGCTGGGGCGTGGGCGGCAGATACGCAGTATTTT | TRBV3-1/TRBV3-2 | - | TRBJ2-3
CASSQVGTATSPLHF | TGCGCCAGCAGCCAAGTCGGGACAGCAACTTCACCCCTCCACTTT | TRBV4-1 | TRBD1 | TRBJ1-6
CASSQRSGGPYEQYF | TGTGCCAGCAGTCAACGTAGCGGGGGGCCCTACGAGCAGTACTTC | TRBV7-2 | TRBD2 | TRBJ2-7
CASSSGQGASEAFF | TGCGCCAGCAGCTCGGGACAGGGGGCCTCTGAAGCTTTCTTT | TRBV5-1 | TRBD1 | TRBJ1-1
CATSRGGPGNSNQPQHF | TGTGCCACCAGCAGAGGAGGCCCAGGAAATAGCAATCAGCCCCAGCATTTT | TRBV15 | - | TRBJ1-5
CASSPDRGQGYTF | TGTGCCAGCTCACCCGACAGGGGGCAAGGCTACACCTTC | TRBV18 | TRBD1 | TRBJ1-2
CATSRDPVAEAFF | TGTGCCACCAGCAGAGACCCGGTCGCTGAAGCTTTCTTT | TRBV15 | - | TRBJ1-1
CSAYDQREQFF | TGCAGTGCTTACGACCAGCGTGAGCAGTTCTTC | TRBV20-1 | - | TRBJ2-1
CASGGQGYGYTF | TGTGCCAGCGGGGGACAGGGCTATGGCTACACCTTC | TRBV28 | TRBD1 | TRBJ1-2
CASSVQLAGKKDTQYF | TGTGCCAGCAGCGTCCAACTAGCGGGGAAGAAAGATACGCAGTATTTT | TRBV7-9 | TRBD2 | TRBJ2-3
CASSPDYDYGYTF | TGTGCCAGCTCACCAGACTACGACTATGGCTACACCTTC | TRBV18 | - | TRBJ1-2